The next 10 T cell receptor beta chains were all read from a single sample in a study of control samples from healthy donors and cancer patients. The method was immunoSEQ multiplex PCR; TCRdb's version includes in-frame clones alone and lacks a portion of them. The table lists approximately 150,000 clones, 94% of them singletons. Source material: blood. The receptor source for this set is a man in his forties or fifties in good health.

The chain couples TRBV4-1 to TRBJ1-1; TRBD1 might be the D (5 bases). V shed 4 bases and J shed 0 bases, with 15 bases lying between them. The CDR3 loop spans 16 amino acids. Germline V CDR1 and CDR2: MGHRA, YSYEKL. The DNA for the CDR3 is TGCGCCAGCAGCCGGCCGGGACGGAGCATGAACACTGAAGCTTTCTTT. Translation gives CASSRPGRSMNTEAFF.

This chain links TRBV14 with TRBJ2-2; D is undetermined. Trimming stripped 4 bases from V and 1 base from J, with 4 bases between. The germline gives CDR1 SGHDN, CDR2 FVKESK. The CDR3 has 13 residues. DNA for the CDR3: TGTGCCAGCAGCCCAAGGAACACCGGGGAGCTGTTTTTT. Translated: CASSPRNTGELFF.

The chain recombines TRBV12-3 or TRBV12-4 with TRBJ2-2; D possibly corresponds to TRBD2 (5 bases). V was trimmed by 4 bases and J by 5 bases, leaving 5 bases between them. The CDR3 spans 12 residues. The CDR3 reads CASSWRTGELFF. CDR3 nucleotide sequence: TGTGCCAGCAGTTGGAGGACCGGGGAGCTGTTTTTT.

This rearrangement joins TRBV6-6 to TRBJ2-7; a possible D gene is TRBD1 (5 bases). The germline gives CDR1 MNHNY, CDR2 SVGAGI (reference sequence). V dropped 4 bases and J dropped 3 bases, with 16 bases sitting between them. The CDR3 contains 15 residues. CDR3 sequence: CASSFRSLGVYEQYF. As DNA, the CDR3 is TGTGCCAGCAGTTTTCGATCATTAGGGGTCTACGAGCAGTACTTC.

The V gene is TRBV6-4, the J gene TRBJ2-1; D gene uncertain. The germline V and J ends were trimmed by 2 bases and 6 bases, with 11 bases remaining between them. Germline V gene data show CDR1 as MRHNA and CDR2 as SNTAGT. This CDR3 is built from 14 residues. This CDR3 is CASSDGSSRNEQFF. The CDR3 coding sequence is TGTGCCAGCAGTGACGGGTCTAGTCGCAATGAGCAGTTCTTC.

This chain connects TRBV5-6 to TRBJ2-5, with D perhaps matching TRBD2 (6 bases). CDR1 and CDR2 (germline): SGHDT, YYEEEE. The CDR3 sequence is 16 residues long. V lost 3 bases and J 1 base, leaving 16 bases between the germline ends. CDR3 protein: CASSWGTDQVQETQYF. CDR3 DNA: TGTGCCAGCAGCTGGGGGACTGACCAAGTCCAAGAGACCCAGTACTTC.

J is TRBJ1-1 and V is TRBV27, with 7 nucleotides matching TRBD1. The CDR3 loop spans 13 amino acids. Looked up from germline, CDR1 is MNHEY and CDR2 is SMNVEV (reference sequence). The junction had 4 bases not matched to a gene; V was cut back by 4 bases and J by 5 bases. DNA of the CDR3: TGTGCCAGCAGTTCTGACAGGGTGACTGAAGCTTTCTTT. It encodes CASSSDRVTEAFF.

The rearrangement links TRBV28 to TRBJ2-7; TRBD1 is a possible D gene (6 bases). V shed 7 bases and J shed 3 bases, with 16 bases lying between them. Germline V gene data show CDR1 as MDHEN and CDR2 as SYDVKM. This CDR3 spans 14 amino acids. CDR3 nucleotide sequence: TGTGCCAGCAAAGGGTACAGGGCCCTCTACGAGCAGTACTTC. It translates to CASKGYRALYEQYF.

The chain employs TRBV10-2 and TRBJ1-6; TRBD1 matches at 11 bases. V gave up 6 bases and J gave up 9 bases; unmatched junction bases: 7. CDR1 and CDR2 (germline): WSHSY, SAAADI. The CDR3 sequence is 15 residues long. CDR3: CASRGTGTGGSPLHF. The CDR3 DNA reads TGCGCCAGCAGGGGGACCGGGACAGGGGGTTCACCCCTCCACTTT.

The J gene is TRBJ2-5, the V gene TRBV4-2; D ambiguous. The CDR3 has 17 amino acids. In germline, CDR1 is LGHNA, CDR2 YNFKEQ. Trimming took off 3 bases at V and 0 bases at J, with 17 bases between the two ends. Here the CDR3 reads CASSQSSRNPNQETQYF. For the CDR3, the DNA is TGTGCCAGCAGCCAGTCGTCCCGTAACCCCAACCAAGAGACCCAGTACTTC.